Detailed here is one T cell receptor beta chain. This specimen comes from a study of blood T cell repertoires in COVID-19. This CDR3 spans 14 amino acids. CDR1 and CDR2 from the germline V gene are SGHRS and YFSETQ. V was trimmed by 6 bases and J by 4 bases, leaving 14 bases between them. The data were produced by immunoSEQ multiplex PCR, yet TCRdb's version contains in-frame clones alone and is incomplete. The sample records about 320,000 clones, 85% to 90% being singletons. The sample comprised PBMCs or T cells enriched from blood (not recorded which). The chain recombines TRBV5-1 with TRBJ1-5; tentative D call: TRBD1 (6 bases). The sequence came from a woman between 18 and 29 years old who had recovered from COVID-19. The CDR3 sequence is CASTRDTANQPQHF. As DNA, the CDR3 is TGCGCCAGCACCCGGGACACCGCTAATCAGCCCCAGCATTTT.